These 6 T cell receptor beta chains were sequenced from one sample in a study of beta chain features in type 1 diabetes. The authors reverse transcribed all of the isolated RNA, so sequencing captured expressed TCRB transcripts. TCRdb keeps only in-frame clones here, not all; method: immunoSEQ multiplex PCR. The table has about 930,000 clones, 15% to 20% seen once. The sample was naive CD4+ T cells from blood. The receptors were gathered from a woman aged 18 to 35 in good health.

There are a few counts of this clone. V gene TRBV18 combines with J gene TRBJ2-3, with no clear D. CDR1 and CDR2 (germline): KGHSH, LQKENI. This CDR3 comprises 16 residues. Trimming stripped 5 bases from V and 5 bases from J, with 20 bases between. CDR3 DNA: TGTGCCAGCTCATCCCCGCCCGGTCCCCTCGTAGATACGCAGTATTTT. As protein: CASSSPPGPLVDTQYF.

In this sample, this clone turned up a few times. The rearrangement joins TRBV6-5 to TRBJ1-5; no reliable D call. CDR1 is MNHEY and CDR2 is SVGAGI in the germline V gene. V gave up 4 bases and J gave up 7 bases, with 11 bases separating them. The CDR3 is made up of 13 amino acids. CDR3 amino acids: CASSFSMGQPQHF. CDR3 coding DNA: TGTGCCAGCAGTTTCTCGATGGGGCAGCCCCAGCATTTT.

In its sample, this clone was seen a few times. The gene calls are TRBV7-2 and TRBJ2-7; a possible D gene is TRBD2 (5 bases). CDR3 length: 17 residues. The germline CDR1 and CDR2 sequences are SGHTA and FQGNSA. The germline V and J ends were trimmed by 1 base and 0 bases, with 16 bases remaining between them. CDR3 in amino acids: CASSLDGPSRFSYEQYF. Written as DNA, the CDR3 is TGTGCCAGCAGCTTAGATGGTCCTAGCCGATTCTCCTACGAGCAGTACTTC.

This clone was picked up a small number of times. The chain employs TRBV4-1 and TRBJ1-5; D is ambiguous. Trimming left V 0 bases short and J 5 bases short, with 17 bases between. CDR3 length: 17 residues. Germline V gene data show CDR1 as MGHRA and CDR2 as YSYEKL. CDR3 loop: CASSQDGGRPWDQPQHF. The CDR3 DNA reads as TGCGCCAGCAGCCAAGATGGAGGGCGCCCCTGGGATCAGCCCCAGCATTTT.

A note on this clone: This sample also contains other DNA sequences that code for the same CDR3. The chain has TRBV23-1 and TRBJ2-1; TRBD1 aligns across 10 bases. TRBV23-1 is known as an ORF, though its function is uncertain. V lost 9 bases, J lost 1 base, and 9 bases stayed unmatched. The CDR3 is made up of 16 amino acids. For the CDR3, the DNA is TGCGCCAGACCAAGGGACAGGGGCCTGTCCTACAATGAGCAGTTCTTC. Amino acids: CARPRDRGLSYNEQFF.

The rearrangement uses TRBV10-3 and TRBJ2-7, with 10 bases identical to TRBD1. Per the germline V gene, CDR1 is ENHRY and CDR2 is SYGVKD. The ends lost 6 bases at V and 3 bases at J; junction bases unmatched: 5. The CDR3 sequence is 14 residues long. The CDR3 here is CAIRMGQGNYEQYF. CDR3 in DNA: TGTGCCATCAGGATGGGACAGGGGAACTACGAGCAGTACTTC.